The text below deals with one TCR beta chain. This entry comes from a study of T cell responses to AZD1222 COVID-19 vaccine. Study as a whole: Whether given at about 4 or about 12 weeks, second doses were pooled.

Repertoires were generated with immunoSEQ multiplex PCR, while TCRdb's copy carries only in-frame clones and drops some. This repertoire shows roughly 80,000 clones, about 92% found once; its top ten account for about 4.3%. Per germline, CDR1 LNHDA and CDR2 SQIVND (reference sequence). V was pared by 4 bases and J by 0 bases, with 10 bases between. The length of the CDR3 is 15 residues. The receptor was isolated from an adult in good health. The sample consisted of peripheral blood, taken on day 0 of AZD1222 vaccination. The chain links TRBV19 to TRBJ1-3; D is ambiguous. The CDR3, as DNA: TGTGCCAGTAGTACATACGCCTCCTCTGGAAACACCATATATTTT. Translation: CASSTYASSGNTIYF.